The next 2 T cell receptor beta chains were all read from a single sample in a study of control samples from healthy donors and cancer patients (TCRdb year 2020). The library was prepared using the immunoSEQ multiplex PCR assay. In its TCRdb copy, this immuneACCESS table keeps in-frame sequences only and misses some clones. Where compared with another copy, unresolved V genes explain less than half of these, and the others have no known cause. In all, the sample holds 35,000 to 50,000 clones, and more than 75% of those were seen once. The ten largest account for roughly 10% of the sample. Sequenced input: PBMCs. Every receptor here comes from a woman in her sixties or seventies with lung cancer.

V is TRBV5-5 and J is TRBJ1-4; weak D call: TRBD1 (5 bases). The CDR3 is made up of 15 amino acids. The V and J ends lost 4 bases and 6 bases respectively, with 16 bases between them. The germline V gene encodes CDR1 SGHKS and CDR2 YYEKEE (reference sequence). CDR3 DNA sequence: TGTGCCAGCAGCCCGTCTGGCAGGGAGTATGAAAAACTGTTTTTT. It encodes CASSPSGREYEKLFF.

J is TRBJ2-1 and V is TRBV13; D uncertain. Trimming shortened V by 0 bases and J by 7 bases, and 13 bases separated the two germline ends. The V gene's germline CDR1 is PRHDT and CDR2 FYEKMQ (reference sequence). The CDR3 is made up of 15 amino acids. CDR3 sequence: CASSLGPGPGNEQFF. In DNA form, the CDR3 reads TGTGCCAGCAGCTTAGGCCCGGGCCCAGGAAATGAGCAGTTCTTC.